Listed below are T cell receptor beta chains from one sample, sequenced in a study of T cells expressing NK-cell markers. TCRdb reprocessed the 5' RACE reads and stores each CDR3 protein as one record, lacking DNA. The repertoire shows over 350,000 distinct CDR3 sequences; the top ten hold approximately 12%. The sequenced sample was blood T cells: a sorted CD56 or NKG2C T cell subset, CD4+ or CD8+ T cells, or bulk PBMC T cells (not recorded which). These TCRs come from a woman between 45 and 65 years old in good health. CDR3s include the opening cysteine and the closing phenylalanine or tryptophan.

V gene	J gene	CDR3 protein
TRBV20-1	TRBJ1-4	CSARYQGEKLFF
TRBV7-9	TRBJ1-1	CASSDYRGKNTEAFF
TRBV12-3/TRBV12-4	TRBJ2-1	CASSYATSGNYNEQFF
TRBV5-4	TRBJ2-7	CASSPGSGQLYEQYF
TRBV5-1	TRBJ2-2	CASSLSGAVRELFF
TRBV10-3	TRBJ2-2	CAAAPSMNTGELFF
TRBV30	TRBJ1-6	CAWSVQRNSPLHF
TRBV19	TRBJ2-3	CASSLGTATSTDTQYF
TRBV6-1	TRBJ1-1	CASSEFFGGRNTEAFF
TRBV24-1	TRBJ2-1	CATSDRALGNEQFF
TRBV3-1	TRBJ2-7	CASQGIRYEQYF
TRBV4-2	TRBJ1-5	CASRRVGREGQPQHF
TRBV30	TRBJ2-7	CAWTDRSYEQYF
TRBV6-1	TRBJ1-2	CASRGQGAHGYTF
TRBV5-5	TRBJ1-1	CASSLVRVAEAFF
TRBV6-2/TRBV6-3	TRBJ2-1	CASSKTGVWYEQFF
TRBV29-1	TRBJ2-7	CSVERQGKGEQYF
TRBV11-3	TRBJ2-3	CASKDSFSTDTQYF
TRBV5-1	TRBJ2-1	CASSFLGGLAGGPYNEQFF
TRBV28	TRBJ2-7	CASSLLAGGPGEQYF
TRBV12-3/TRBV12-4	TRBJ2-1	CASRGLKNYNEQFF
TRBV5-1	TRBJ2-7	CASSPRTGSDEQYF
TRBV12-3/TRBV12-4	TRBJ2-6	CASSQFSGANVLTF
TRBV7-9	TRBJ1-1	CASSFQGTEAFF
TRBV4-1	TRBJ1-4	CASSQGGGGEKLFF
TRBV5-1	TRBJ2-7	CASSLRGLDSYEQYF
TRBV3-1	TRBJ2-5	CASSQGKVVAVQETQYF
TRBV20-1	TRBJ2-1	CSARGTLAGATYNEQFF
TRBV5-1	TRBJ2-3	CASRQGAATDTQYF
TRBV10-3	TRBJ2-1	CAISADGVTYNEQFF
TRBV12-3/TRBV12-4	TRBJ2-6	CASSLAGGRSGANVLTF
TRBV5-1	TRBJ1-2	CASSLAGSLSYGYTF
TRBV5-6	TRBJ2-1	CASSLGLGAYNEQFF
TRBV6-1	TRBJ1-5	CASSENWTPDQPQHF
TRBV15	TRBJ2-1	CATSVRTYNEQFF
TRBV6-5	TRBJ2-7	CATQTVSYEQYF
TRBV29-1	TRBJ1-1	CSGGDGLNTEAFF
TRBV7-2	TRBJ2-1	CASGDSNEQFF
TRBV7-2	TRBJ1-4	CASSSTGKLFF
TRBV2	TRBJ1-4	CASSESPGQGDEKLFF
TRBV7-9	TRBJ1-1	CASSEARSLDRVEAFF
TRBV5-1	TRBJ1-2	CASSNGQGRGYTF
TRBV29-1	TRBJ2-5	CSASKRNQETQYF
TRBV10-3	TRBJ1-4	CAISESTGMEKLFF
TRBV28	TRBJ1-2	CASSYQYGYTF
TRBV5-1	TRBJ2-3	CASSTGRLTDTQYF
TRBV12-3/TRBV12-4	TRBJ2-1	CASAGREGGEQFF
TRBV20-1	TRBJ1-4	CSARDSGIQKLFF
TRBV14	TRBJ2-2	CASSPLGGLAGRELFF
TRBV12-3/TRBV12-4	TRBJ2-1	CASREGGPEVF
TRBV5-6	TRBJ1-1	CASSLAGRYTEAFF
TRBV19	TRBJ2-1	CASSSFAGTNEQFF
TRBV5-1	TRBJ2-5	CASSPETGLGETQYF
TRBV6-5	TRBJ2-3	CASSYSMVAGGNYTDTQYF